This TCR beta chain was recorded in a study of control samples from healthy donors and cancer patients (dated by TCRdb to the early 2020s). The V end gives up 2 bases and the J end 0 bases, leaving 15 bases in the junction not matched to a gene. The germline V gene (reference sequence) gives CDR1 as MNHEY and CDR2 as SMNVEV. The CDR3 measures 22 amino acids from cysteine to phenylalanine. CDR3 DNA only is kept here, 66 bases in frame from base 1. Libraries were built with the immunoSEQ multiplex PCR assay. TCRdb retrieved this table from immuneACCESS and kept in-frame rearrangements only. Not all clones are present; in checked studies, unresolved V genes account for under half, and no reason is known for the remainder. Across this sample there are 100,000 or so clones, with over 60% seen only once. The ten largest clones capture 10% to 13% of the sample. A note on this clone: There is no known antigen for this receptor. One base away there is no much larger clone; base qualities are not given.

The clonotype originates from a woman under 40 in good health. The specimen sequenced was blood. The V and J segments used are TRBV27 and TRBJ2-2, and TRBD2 aligns with 13 junction nucleotides. The bases read TGTGCCAGCAGTTTACTCCGACTAGCGGGGGGCCGCACTCACTCGAACACCGGGGAGCTGTTTTTT. It is translated as CASSLLRLAGGRTHSNTGELFF.